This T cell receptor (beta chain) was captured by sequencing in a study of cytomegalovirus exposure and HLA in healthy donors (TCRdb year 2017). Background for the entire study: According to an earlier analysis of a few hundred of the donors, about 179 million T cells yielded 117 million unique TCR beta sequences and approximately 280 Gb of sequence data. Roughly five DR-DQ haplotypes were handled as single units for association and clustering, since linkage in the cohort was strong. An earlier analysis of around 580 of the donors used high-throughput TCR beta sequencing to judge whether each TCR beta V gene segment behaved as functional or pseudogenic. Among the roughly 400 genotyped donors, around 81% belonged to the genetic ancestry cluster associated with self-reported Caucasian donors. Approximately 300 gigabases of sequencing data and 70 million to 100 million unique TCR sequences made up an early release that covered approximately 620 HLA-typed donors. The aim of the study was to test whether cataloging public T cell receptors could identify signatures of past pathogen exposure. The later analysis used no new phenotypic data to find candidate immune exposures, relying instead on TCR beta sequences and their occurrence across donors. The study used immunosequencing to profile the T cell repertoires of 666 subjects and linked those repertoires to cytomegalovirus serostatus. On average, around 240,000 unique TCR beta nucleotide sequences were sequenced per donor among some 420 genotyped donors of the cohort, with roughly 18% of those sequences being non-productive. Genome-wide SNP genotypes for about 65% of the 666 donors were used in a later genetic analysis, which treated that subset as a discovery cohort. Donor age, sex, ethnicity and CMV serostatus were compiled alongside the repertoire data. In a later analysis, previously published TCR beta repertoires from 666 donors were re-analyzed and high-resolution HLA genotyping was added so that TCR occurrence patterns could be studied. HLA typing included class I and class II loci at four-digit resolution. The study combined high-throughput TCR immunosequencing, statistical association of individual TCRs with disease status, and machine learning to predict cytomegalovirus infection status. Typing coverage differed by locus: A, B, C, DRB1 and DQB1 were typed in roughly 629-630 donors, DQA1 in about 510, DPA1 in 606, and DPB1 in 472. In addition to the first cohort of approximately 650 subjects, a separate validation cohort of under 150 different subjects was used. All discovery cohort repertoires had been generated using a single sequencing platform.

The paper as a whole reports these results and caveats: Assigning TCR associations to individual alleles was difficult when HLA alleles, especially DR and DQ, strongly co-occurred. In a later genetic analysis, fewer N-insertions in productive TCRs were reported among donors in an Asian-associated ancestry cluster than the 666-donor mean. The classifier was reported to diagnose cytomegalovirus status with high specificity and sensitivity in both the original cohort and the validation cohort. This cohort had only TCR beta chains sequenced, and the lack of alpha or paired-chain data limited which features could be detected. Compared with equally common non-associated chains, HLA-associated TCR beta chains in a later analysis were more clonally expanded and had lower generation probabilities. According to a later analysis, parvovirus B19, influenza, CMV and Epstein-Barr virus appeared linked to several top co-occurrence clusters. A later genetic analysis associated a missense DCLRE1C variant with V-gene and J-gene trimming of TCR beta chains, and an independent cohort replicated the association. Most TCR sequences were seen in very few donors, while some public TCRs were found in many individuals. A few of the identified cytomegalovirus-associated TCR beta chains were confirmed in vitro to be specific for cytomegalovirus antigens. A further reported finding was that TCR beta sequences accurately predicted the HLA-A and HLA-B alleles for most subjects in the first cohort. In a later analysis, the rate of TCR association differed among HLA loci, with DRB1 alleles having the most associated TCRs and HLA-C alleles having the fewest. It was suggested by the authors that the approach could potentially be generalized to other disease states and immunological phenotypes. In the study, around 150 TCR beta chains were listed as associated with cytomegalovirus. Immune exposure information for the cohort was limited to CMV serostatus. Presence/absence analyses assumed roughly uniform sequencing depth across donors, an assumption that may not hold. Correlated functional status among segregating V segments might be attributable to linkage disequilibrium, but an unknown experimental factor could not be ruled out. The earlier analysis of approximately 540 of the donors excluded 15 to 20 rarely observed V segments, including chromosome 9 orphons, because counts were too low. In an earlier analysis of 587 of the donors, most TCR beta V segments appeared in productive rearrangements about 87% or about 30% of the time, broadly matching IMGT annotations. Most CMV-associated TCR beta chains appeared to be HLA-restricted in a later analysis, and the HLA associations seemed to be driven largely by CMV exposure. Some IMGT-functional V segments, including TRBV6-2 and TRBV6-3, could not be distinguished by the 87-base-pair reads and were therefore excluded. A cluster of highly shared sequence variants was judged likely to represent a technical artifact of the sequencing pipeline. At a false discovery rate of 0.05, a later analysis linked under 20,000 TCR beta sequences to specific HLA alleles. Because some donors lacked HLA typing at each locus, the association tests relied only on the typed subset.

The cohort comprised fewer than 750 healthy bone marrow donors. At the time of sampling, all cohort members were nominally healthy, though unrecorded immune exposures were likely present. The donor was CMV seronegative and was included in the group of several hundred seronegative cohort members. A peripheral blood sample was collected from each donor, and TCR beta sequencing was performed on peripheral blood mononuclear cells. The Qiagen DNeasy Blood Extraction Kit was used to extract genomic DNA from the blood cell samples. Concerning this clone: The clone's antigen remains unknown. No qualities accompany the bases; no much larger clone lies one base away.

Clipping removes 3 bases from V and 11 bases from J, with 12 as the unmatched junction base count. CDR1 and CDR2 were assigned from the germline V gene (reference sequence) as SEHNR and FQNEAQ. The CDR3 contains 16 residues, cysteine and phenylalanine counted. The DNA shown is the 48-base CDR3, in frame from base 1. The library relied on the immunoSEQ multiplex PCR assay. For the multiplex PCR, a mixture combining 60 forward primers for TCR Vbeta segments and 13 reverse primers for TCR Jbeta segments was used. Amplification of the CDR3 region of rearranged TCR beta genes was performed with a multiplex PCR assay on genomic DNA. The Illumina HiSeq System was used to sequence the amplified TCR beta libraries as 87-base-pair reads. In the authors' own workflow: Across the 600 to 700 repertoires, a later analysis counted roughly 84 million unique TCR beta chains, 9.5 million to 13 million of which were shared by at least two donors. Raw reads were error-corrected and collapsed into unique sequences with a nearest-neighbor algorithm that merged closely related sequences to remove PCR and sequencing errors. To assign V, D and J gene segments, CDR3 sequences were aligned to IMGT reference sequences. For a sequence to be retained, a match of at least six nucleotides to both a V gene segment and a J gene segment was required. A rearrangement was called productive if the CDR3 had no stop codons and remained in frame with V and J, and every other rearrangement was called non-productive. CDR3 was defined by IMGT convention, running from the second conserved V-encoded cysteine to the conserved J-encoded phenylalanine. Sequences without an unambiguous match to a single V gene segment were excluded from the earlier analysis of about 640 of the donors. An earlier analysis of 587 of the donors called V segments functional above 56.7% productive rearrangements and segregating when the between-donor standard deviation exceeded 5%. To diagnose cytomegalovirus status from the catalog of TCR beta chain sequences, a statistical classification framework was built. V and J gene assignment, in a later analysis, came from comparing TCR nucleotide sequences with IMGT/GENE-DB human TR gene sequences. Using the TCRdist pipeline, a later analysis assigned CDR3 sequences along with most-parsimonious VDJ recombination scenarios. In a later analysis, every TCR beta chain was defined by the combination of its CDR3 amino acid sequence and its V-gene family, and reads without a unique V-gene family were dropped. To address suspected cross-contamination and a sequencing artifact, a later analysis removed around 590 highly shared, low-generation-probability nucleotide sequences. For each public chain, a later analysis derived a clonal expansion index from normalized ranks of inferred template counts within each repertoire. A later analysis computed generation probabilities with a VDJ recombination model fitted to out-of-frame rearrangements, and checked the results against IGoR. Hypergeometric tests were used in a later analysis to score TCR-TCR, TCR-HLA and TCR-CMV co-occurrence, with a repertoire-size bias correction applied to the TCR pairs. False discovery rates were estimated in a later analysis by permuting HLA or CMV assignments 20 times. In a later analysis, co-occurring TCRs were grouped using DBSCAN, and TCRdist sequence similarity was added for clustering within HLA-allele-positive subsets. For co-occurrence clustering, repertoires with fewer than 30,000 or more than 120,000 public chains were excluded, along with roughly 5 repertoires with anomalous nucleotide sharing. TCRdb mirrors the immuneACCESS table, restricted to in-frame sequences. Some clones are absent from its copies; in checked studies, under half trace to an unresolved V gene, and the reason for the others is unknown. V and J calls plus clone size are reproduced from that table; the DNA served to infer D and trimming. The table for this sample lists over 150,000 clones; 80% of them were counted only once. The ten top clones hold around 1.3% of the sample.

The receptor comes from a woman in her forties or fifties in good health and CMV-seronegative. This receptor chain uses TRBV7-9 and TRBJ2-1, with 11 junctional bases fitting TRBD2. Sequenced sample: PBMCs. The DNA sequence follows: TGTGCCAGCAGCTTTTTTAGCGGGAGGGGCCCTCCTAAGCAGTTCTTC. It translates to CASSFFSGRGPPKQFF.